The rows below give T cell receptor beta chains drawn from one sample of a study of T-cell reconstitution after alpha-beta-depleted transplantation in children. TCRdb redid the calling of the PCR reads with MiXCR, one entry per CDR3 protein. The sample has around 680,000 distinct CDR3 sequences, roughly 17% seen once. This specimen was PBMCs from the stem cell graft donor, taken from the stem cell graft. The receptors shown here come from a human donor who donated a stem cell graft to a child with acute myeloid leukemia. Each CDR3 is given with its conserved first and last residue. The D gene is left open where the match is weak. Clone size is shown for a subset of rows, as once, few, many or a class of expanded clone.

j_call v_call clone_size d_call cdr3_nt cdr3_aa
TRBJ1-5 TRBV24-1 few NA TGTGCCACCAGTGATTCGACAACTCAGCCCCATCATTTT CATSDSTTQPHHF
TRBJ2-2 TRBV20-1 once TRBD2 TGCAGTGCCCAGGCAGCGGGGGGTTCCACCGGGGAGCTGTTTTTT CSAQAAGGSTGELFF
TRBJ2-1 TRBV5-1 few NA TGCGCCAGCACCGATTTTGGGGTCTACAATGAGCAGTTCTTC CASTDFGVYNEQFF
TRBJ1-1 TRBV6-5 many TRBD1 TGTGCCAGCAGTTACCGCAGGGGGAATGAAGCTTTCTTT CASSYRRGNEAFF
TRBJ2-7 TRBV20-1 many NA TGCAGTGCTAGGTTGACCTACGAGCAGTACTTC CSARLTYEQYF
TRBJ1-6 TRBV7-2 few NA TGTGCCAGTAGATTACAAGACAGAGAAAATTCACCCCTCCACTTT CASRLQDRENSPLHF
TRBJ2-3 TRBV4-2 few NA TGTGCCAGCAGCCAAGGGGGGTCATACCAGAATACGCAGTATTTT CASSQGGSYQNTQYF
TRBJ1-2 TRBV20-1 few NA TGCAGTGCTGAAGACGACGGAAAAGGTTGGGGAGCATACGGCTACACCTTC CSAEDDGKGWGAYGYTF
TRBJ2-5 TRBV5-6 NA NA TGTGCCAGCAGCTTGTTACTAGCTCACCAAGAGACCCAGTACTTC CASSLLLAHQETQYF
TRBJ1-5 TRBV2 NA NA TGTGCCAGCAGAGGAAACAGGGACAATCAGCCCCAGCATTTT CASRGNRDNQPQHF
TRBJ1-2 TRBV6-1 NA NA TGTGCCAGCAGGAACCGGGACAATCGTCATTCCACCTTC CASRNRDNRHSTF
TRBJ2-1 TRBV20-1 NA TRBD2 TGCTGTGCTCCCACTAGCGGGAGCTACAATGAGCAGTTCTTC CCAPTSGSYNEQFF
TRBJ1-2 TRBV20-1 many TRBD1 TGCAGTGCTGGAGGACAGGCCCGTTATGGCTACACCTTC CSAGGQARYGYTF
TRBJ2-3 TRBV5-1 many TRBD1 TGCGCCAGCAGCCAACTACCGGGACAGGGATCGGATACGCAGTATTTT CASSQLPGQGSDTQYF
TRBJ2-3 TRBV5-1 NA NA TGCGCCAGTTTGTTGGTGGCTTCTAGCACAGATACGCAGTATTTT CASLLVASSTDTQYF
TRBJ2-5 TRBV12-3/TRBV12-4 many TRBD1 TGTGCCAGCAGTTGGGGGACAGGAGGGCAAGAGACCCAGTACTTC CASSWGTGGQETQYF
TRBJ1-2 TRBV6-2/TRBV6-3 many TRBD1 TGTGCCAGCAGCTCACGCGACAGGGCCGACTATGGCTACACCTTC CASSSRDRADYGYTF
TRBJ1-4 TRBV20-1 many NA TGCAGTGCTAGAAGTAGGAAAGCTAATGAAAAACTGTTTTTT CSARSRKANEKLFF
TRBJ2-3 TRBV20-1 many TRBD2 TGCAGTGCCCGGGACCTAGCGGGGGGTGATCAGGGTACGCAGTATTTT CSARDLAGGDQGTQYF
TRBJ2-7 TRBV4-1 few NA TGCGCCAGCAGCCAAGAGGAGAGCTCCTACGAGCAGTACTTC CASSQEESSYEQYF
TRBJ2-3 TRBV4-1 NA NA TGCGCCAGCAGCCAACTAGGGGGGCCAGATACGCAGTATTTT CASSQLGGPDTQYF
TRBJ1-5 TRBV29-1 NA TRBD1 TGCAGCGTTGAAGATGAACGGGACAGGGGGAAGGATCAGCCCCAGCATTTT CSVEDERDRGKDQPQHF
TRBJ1-5 TRBV6-1 NA NA TGTGCCAGCAGTGATGGCAATCAGCCCCAGCATTTT CASSDGNQPQHF
TRBJ1-1 TRBV10-3 many NA TGTGCCATCACCAGGCAGCCGAACACTGAAGCTTTCTTT CAITRQPNTEAFF
TRBJ2-1 TRBV20-1 NA NA TGCAGTGCTAGAGATTTTGGGGGGGGGGCCTTAGCTGAGCAGTTCTTC CSARDFGGGALAEQFF
TRBJ1-6 TRBV2 NA NA TGTGCCAGCAGCCCAAGGGAGGTGAGAAATAATTCACCCCTCCACTTT CASSPREVRNNSPLHF
TRBJ2-3 TRBV10-3 many TRBD2 TGTGCCATCAGTGTGGCGGGGGGCTTCACAGATACGCAGTATTTT CAISVAGGFTDTQYF
TRBJ1-6 TRBV20-1 few NA TGCAGTGCGAGGGGGGGGTTTAGCTCCTATAATTCACCCCTCCACTTT CSARGGFSSYNSPLHF
TRBJ1-2 TRBV4-1 NA NA TGCGCCAGCAGCCAAGACCACGGAGGCGATGGCGAACGCTATGGCTACACCTTC CASSQDHGGDGERYGYTF